This passage covers 8 T cell receptor beta chains from one sample sequenced in a study of cytomegalovirus exposure and HLA in healthy donors. This table comes from immunoSEQ multiplex PCR, and its TCRdb copy is limited to in-frame clones, with some not included. The repertoire consists of 90,000 to 150,000 clones, with around 88% occurring once and the leading ten covering roughly 5.3%. Sequenced material: PBMCs. These receptors were taken from a man younger than 35 in good health and CMV-seronegative.

The chain couples TRBV6-1 to TRBJ2-1; D uncertain. Deletions cut 0 bases from V and 0 bases from J, with 6 bases between. This CDR3 spans 15 amino acids. CDR1 and CDR2 from the germline V gene are MNHNS and SASEGT. DNA for the CDR3: TGTGCCAGCAGTGAAGCGGTCAGCTCCTACAATGAGCAGTTCTTC. It encodes CASSEAVSSYNEQFF.

V is TRBV29-1 and J is TRBJ1-1; 7 positions match TRBD1. The CDR3 length is 13 residues. Germline V gives CDR1 SQVTM, CDR2 ANQGSEA. Trimming took 3 bases from V and 4 from J; bases not matched to a gene: 5. The chain's CDR3 is CSVDWNRGTEAFF. The CDR3 DNA is TGCAGCGTTGATTGGAACAGGGGCACTGAAGCTTTCTTT.

The CDR3 protein is CARSLTLPGLPGGYTF. The CDR3 DNA sequence: TGTGCCAGAAGCCTCACGCTGCCCGGTCTACCCGGTGGCTACACCTTC. V gene TRBV7-5 combines with J gene TRBJ1-2. TRBV7-5 is reported as a pseudogene. The CDR3 runs 16 residues.

The CDR3 protein is CASSSETGYTGELFF. The CDR3 region has the DNA TGTGCCAGCAGCTCGGAAACAGGGTATACCGGGGAGCTGTTTTTT. The chain recombines TRBV5-8 with TRBJ2-2; tentatively, D is TRBD1 (6 bases). The CDR3 totals 15 residues. Germline assignment: CDR1 SGHTS and CDR2 YDEGEE. V was pared by 3 bases and J by 5 bases, with 14 bases between.

The chain is built from TRBV12-5 and TRBJ1-1; 9 bases are a match to TRBD1. The CDR3 extends over 16 amino acids. V was clipped by 5 bases and J by 1 base; unmatched bases: 8. CDR1 and CDR2 (germline): LGHNT, FRNRAP. CDR3 protein: CASGLNAGQGNTEAFF. The DNA of the CDR3 is TGTGCTAGTGGTCTAAACGCGGGACAGGGGAACACTGAAGCTTTCTTT.

The V call is TRBV19, the J call TRBJ1-2, with D tentatively TRBD1 (5 bases). Germline CDR1 and CDR2: LNHDA and SQIVND (reference sequence). Trimming removed 2 bases at V and 6 bases at J, with 10 bases between. The CDR3 runs to 13 residues. The CDR3 sequence: CASSIIAGNGYTF. The CDR3 coding sequence is TGTGCCAGTAGTATAATAGCAGGGAATGGCTACACCTTC.

The chain recombines TRBV30 with TRBJ1-1; 7 bases fit TRBD1. Trimming cost V 7 bases and J 9 bases; bases outside gene matches: 11. Germline CDR1 GTSNPN, CDR2 SVGIG (reference sequence). The CDR3 runs 12 residues. The CDR3, as DNA: TGTGCCTTATCTCCAGGGGGAACAAAAGCTTTCTTT. Translating gives CALSPGGTKAFF.

The chain has TRBV30 and TRBJ2-5; D perhaps matches TRBD1 (5 bases). Germline CDR1 GTSNPN, CDR2 SVGIG (reference sequence). This CDR3 region has 14 residues. Deletions cut 0 bases from V and 5 bases from J, with 13 bases between. The DNA of the CDR3 is TGTGCCTGGAGTGTAGGTGTGGGGCGGGAGACCCAGTACTTC. Its translation is CAWSVGVGRETQYF.